The sequence of this T cell receptor beta chain was determined in a study of low-dose radiotherapy and immunotherapy resistance in tumors. Study-level information: Ipilimumab 1 mg/kg every six weeks, together with nivolumab 240 mg every two weeks, was given intravenously to patients.

Trimming removed 5 bases at V and 1 base at J, with 14 bases between. The CDR3 is 14 residues long. Germline assignment: CDR1 GTSNPN and CDR2 SVGIG (reference sequence). Primers used for first-strand cDNA, a TRAV- and TRBV-specific set, covered both alpha and beta chains. With a V-primer adapter and a constant-region primer, TCRs were amplified for roughly 20 PCR cycles. TCRdb processed the reads anew with MiXCR; each CDR3 protein has one entry. The repertoire has some 57,000 distinct CDR3 sequences, less than 25% of them found once; the top ten carry around 5%. The time point here: before trial treatment. Ipilimumab, nivolumab, aspirin, low-dose cyclophosphamide and low-dose radiotherapy were administered to donors. Each eligible patient had an advanced solid tumor, and these tumors lacked tumor-infiltrating lymphocytes. This clonotype was found many times.

The clonotype comes from a male donor with prostate cancer. The sample in question was PBMCs, obtained before treatment. This sequence joins TRBV30 and TRBJ1-1, with D possibly TRBD1 on 5 matching bases. CDR3 in DNA: TGTGCCTGGTGCACCGGGACGGAGAACACTGAAGCTTTCTTT. It specifies CAWCTGTENTEAFF. The full variable domain, completed using reference TRBV30 and TRBJ1-1, is SQTIHQWPATLVQPVGSPLSLECTVEGTSNPNLYWYRQAAGRGLQLLFYSVGIGQISSEVPQNLSASRPQDRQFILSSKKLLLSDSGFYLCAWCTGTENTEAFFGQGTRLTVV.